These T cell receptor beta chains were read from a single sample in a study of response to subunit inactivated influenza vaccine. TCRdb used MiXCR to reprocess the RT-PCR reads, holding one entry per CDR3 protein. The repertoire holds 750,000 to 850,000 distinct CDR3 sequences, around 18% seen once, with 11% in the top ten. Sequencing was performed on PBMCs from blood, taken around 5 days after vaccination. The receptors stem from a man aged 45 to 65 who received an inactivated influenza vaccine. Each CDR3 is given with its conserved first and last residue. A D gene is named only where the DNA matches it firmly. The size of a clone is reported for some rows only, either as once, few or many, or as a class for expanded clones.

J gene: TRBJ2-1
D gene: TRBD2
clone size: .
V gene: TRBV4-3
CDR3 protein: CASSPSRSSGVNEQFF
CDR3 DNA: TGCGCCAGCAGCCCCAGCCGATCTAGCGGAGTTAATGAGCAGTTCTTC

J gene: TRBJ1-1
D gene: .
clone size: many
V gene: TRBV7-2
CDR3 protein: CASRMGRATEAFF
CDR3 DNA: TGTGCCAGCAGGATGGGCAGGGCCACTGAAGCTTTCTTT

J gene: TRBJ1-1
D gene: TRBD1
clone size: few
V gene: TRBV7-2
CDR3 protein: CASSSQGGSGEAFF
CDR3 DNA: TGTGCCAGCAGCTCCCAGGGGGGGTCCGGTGAAGCTTTCTTT

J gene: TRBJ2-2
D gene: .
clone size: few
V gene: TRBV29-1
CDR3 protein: CSVGLSAGELFF
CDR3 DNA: TGCAGCGTCGGGCTGAGTGCCGGGGAGCTGTTTTTT

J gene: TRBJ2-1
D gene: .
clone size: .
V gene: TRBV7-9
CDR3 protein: CASSPIRLRYNEQFF
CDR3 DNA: TGTGCCAGCAGCCCTATCAGACTTAGATACAATGAGCAGTTCTTC

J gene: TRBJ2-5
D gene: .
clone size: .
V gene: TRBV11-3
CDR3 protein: CASSLHPPRRGEETQYF
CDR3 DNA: TGTGCCAGCAGCTTACATCCCCCCAGGCGGGGTGAAGAGACCCAGTACTTC

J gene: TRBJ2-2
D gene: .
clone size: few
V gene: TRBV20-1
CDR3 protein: CSARPGHLTGELFF
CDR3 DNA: TGCAGTGCTAGACCGGGACATCTTACCGGGGAGCTGTTTTTT

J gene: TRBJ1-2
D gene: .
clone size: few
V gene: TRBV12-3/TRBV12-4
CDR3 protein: CASSFWTSSGYTF
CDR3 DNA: TGTGCCAGCAGTTTTTGGACCTCCAGCGGCTACACCTTC

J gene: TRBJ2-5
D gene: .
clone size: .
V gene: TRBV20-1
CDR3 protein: CSALSPTETQYF
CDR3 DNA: TGCAGTGCTCTCAGTCCCACTGAGACCCAGTACTTC

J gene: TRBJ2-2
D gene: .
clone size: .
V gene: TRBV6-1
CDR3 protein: CASRQGQDTGELFF
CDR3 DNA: TGTGCCAGCAGACAGGGACAAGACACCGGGGAGCTGTTTTTT

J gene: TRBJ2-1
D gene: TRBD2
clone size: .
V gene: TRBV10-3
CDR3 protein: CAIKPSGYLSGEQFF
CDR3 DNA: TGTGCCATCAAGCCTAGCGGGTACCTCTCGGGGGAGCAGTTCTTC

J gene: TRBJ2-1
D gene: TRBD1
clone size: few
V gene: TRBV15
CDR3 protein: CATRQGGEQFF
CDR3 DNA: TGTGCCACCAGACAGGGGGGCGAGCAGTTCTTC

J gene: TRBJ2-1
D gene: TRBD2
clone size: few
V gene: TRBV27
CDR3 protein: CASSFKAGVFNEQFF
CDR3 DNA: TGTGCCAGCAGTTTTAAAGCGGGAGTCTTCAATGAGCAGTTCTTC

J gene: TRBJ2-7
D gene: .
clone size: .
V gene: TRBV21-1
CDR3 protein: CASRGGSPLEQYF
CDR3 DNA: TGTGCCAGCAGAGGCGGGTCCCCCCTCGAGCAGTACTTC

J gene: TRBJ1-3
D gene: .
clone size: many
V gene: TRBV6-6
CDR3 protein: CASSSGRGDTIYF
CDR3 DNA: TGTGCCAGCAGTTCGGGGCGCGGGGACACCATATATTTT

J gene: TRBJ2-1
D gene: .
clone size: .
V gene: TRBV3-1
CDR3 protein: CASSQATFLGHNEQFF
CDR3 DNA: TGTGCCAGCAGCCAAGCAACCTTTCTCGGACACAATGAGCAGTTCTTC

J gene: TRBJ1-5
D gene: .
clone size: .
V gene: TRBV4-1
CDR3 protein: CASSHYGGNQPQHF
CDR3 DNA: TGCGCCAGCAGCCATTATGGTGGCAATCAGCCCCAGCATTTT

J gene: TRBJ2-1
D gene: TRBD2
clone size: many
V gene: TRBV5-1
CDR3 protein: CASSLGAGVYNEQFF
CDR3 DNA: TGCGCCAGCAGCTTGGGAGCGGGGGTTTACAATGAGCAGTTCTTC

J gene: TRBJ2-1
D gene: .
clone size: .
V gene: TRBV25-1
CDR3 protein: CASTIGTENNEQFF
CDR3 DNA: TGTGCCAGCACCATTGGAACGGAGAACAATGAGCAGTTCTTC

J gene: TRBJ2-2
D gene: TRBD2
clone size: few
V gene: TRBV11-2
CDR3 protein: CASSLVFGGRVVATGELFF
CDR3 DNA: TGTGCCAGCAGCTTAGTTTTCGGCGGGAGGGTCGTTGCCACCGGGGAGCTGTTTTTT

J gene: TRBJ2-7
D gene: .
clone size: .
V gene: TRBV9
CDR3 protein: CASSVGGASGSYEQYF
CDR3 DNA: TGTGCCAGCAGCGTAGGGGGGGCTAGTGGGTCCTACGAGCAGTACTTC

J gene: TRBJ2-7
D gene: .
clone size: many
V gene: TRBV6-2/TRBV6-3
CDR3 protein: CASSYSLEGAYEQYF
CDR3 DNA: TGTGCCAGCAGTTACTCGTTGGAGGGCGCCTACGAGCAGTACTTC

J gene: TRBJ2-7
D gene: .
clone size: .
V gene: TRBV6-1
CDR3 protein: CASTEGEQYF
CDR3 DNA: TGTGCCAGCACCGAAGGCGAGCAGTACTTC

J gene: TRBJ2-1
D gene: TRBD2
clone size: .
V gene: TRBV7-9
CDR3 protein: CASSWTSGFGAEQFF
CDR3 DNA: TGTGCCAGCAGCTGGACTAGCGGGTTTGGGGCGGAGCAGTTCTTC

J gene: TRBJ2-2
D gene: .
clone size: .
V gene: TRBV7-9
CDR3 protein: CASSLMSGITGELFF
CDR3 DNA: TGTGCCAGCAGCTTAATGTCAGGAATCACCGGGGAGCTGTTTTTT

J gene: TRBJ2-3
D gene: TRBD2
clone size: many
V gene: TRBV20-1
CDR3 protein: CSAPTSGPSTDTQYF
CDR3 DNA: TGCAGTGCCCCTACTAGCGGGCCAAGCACAGATACGCAGTATTTT

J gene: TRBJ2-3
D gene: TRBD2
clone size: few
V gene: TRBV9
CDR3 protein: CASSPKLSGSSHTQYF
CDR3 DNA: TGTGCCAGCAGCCCCAAGCTGAGCGGGAGCTCACATACGCAGTATTTT

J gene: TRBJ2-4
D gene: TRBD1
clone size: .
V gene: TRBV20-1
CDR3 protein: CSAKDREKNIQYF
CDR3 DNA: TGCAGTGCTAAGGACAGGGAGAAAAACATTCAGTACTTC

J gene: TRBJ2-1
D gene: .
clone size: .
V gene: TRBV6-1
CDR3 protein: CASTIEDRAYNEQFF
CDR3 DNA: TGTGCCAGCACCATAGAAGACAGAGCCTACAATGAGCAGTTCTTC

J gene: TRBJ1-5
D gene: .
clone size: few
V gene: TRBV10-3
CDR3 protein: CAISESREPQHF
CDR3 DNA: TGTGCCATCAGTGAGTCAAGGGAGCCCCAGCATTTT

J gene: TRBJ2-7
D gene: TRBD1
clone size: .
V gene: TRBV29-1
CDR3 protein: CSVEQQGALEQYF
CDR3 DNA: TGCAGCGTTGAACAGCAGGGGGCGCTTGAGCAGTACTTC

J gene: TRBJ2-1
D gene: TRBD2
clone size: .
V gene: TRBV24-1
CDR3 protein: CATSHPLTSGRALNEQFF
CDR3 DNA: TGTGCCACCAGTCACCCACTGACTAGCGGGAGGGCCCTAAATGAGCAGTTCTTC

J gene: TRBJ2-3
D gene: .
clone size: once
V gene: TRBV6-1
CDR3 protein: CASSVSYGDTQYF
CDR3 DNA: TGTGCCAGCAGTGTCTCGTACGGTGATACGCAGTATTTT

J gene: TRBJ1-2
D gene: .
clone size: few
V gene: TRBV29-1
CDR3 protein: CSVEAREDYGYTF
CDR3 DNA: TGCAGCGTTGAAGCCAGGGAAGACTATGGCTACACCTTC

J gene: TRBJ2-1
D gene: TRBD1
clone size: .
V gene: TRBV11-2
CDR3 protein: CASSLGQGDLNEQFF
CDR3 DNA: TGTGCCAGCAGCCTAGGACAGGGGGATCTCAATGAGCAGTTCTTC

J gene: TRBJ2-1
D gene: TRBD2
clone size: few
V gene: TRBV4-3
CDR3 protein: CASSEVGGPYNEQFF
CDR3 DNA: TGCGCCAGCAGCGAAGTGGGAGGGCCGTACAATGAGCAGTTCTTC

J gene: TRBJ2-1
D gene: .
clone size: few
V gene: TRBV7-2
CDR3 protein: CASSPDRWQYNEQFF
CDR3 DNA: TGTGCCAGCAGCCCTGACAGGTGGCAGTACAATGAGCAGTTCTTC

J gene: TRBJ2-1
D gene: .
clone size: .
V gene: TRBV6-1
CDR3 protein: CASRPPGSSYNEQFF
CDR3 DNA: TGTGCCAGCAGACCACCGGGGAGCTCCTACAATGAGCAGTTCTTC

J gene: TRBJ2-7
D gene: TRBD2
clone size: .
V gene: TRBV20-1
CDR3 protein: CSASWRENYEQYF
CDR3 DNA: TGCAGTGCTAGTTGGCGGGAGAACTACGAGCAGTACTTC

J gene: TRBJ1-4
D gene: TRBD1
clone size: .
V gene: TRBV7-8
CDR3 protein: CASSSMDRVIEKLFF
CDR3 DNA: TGTGCCAGCAGCTCAATGGACAGGGTGATTGAAAAACTGTTTTTT

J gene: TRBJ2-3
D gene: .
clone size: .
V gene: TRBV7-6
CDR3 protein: CASSLYGGYTDTQYF
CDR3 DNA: TGTGCCAGCAGCTTATATGGCGGATACACAGATACGCAGTATTTT